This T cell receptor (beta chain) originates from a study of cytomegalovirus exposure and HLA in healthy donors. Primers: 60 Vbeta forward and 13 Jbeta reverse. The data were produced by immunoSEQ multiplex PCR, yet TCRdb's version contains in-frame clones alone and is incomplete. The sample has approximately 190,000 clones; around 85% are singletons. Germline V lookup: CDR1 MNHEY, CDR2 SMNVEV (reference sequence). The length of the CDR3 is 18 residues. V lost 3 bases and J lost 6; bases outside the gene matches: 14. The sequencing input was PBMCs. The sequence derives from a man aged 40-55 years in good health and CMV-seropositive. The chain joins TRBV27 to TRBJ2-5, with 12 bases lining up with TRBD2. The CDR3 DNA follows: TGTGCCAGCAGTTTTCCTAGTCGAGGACTAGCGGGGTGGCAGACCCAGTACTTC. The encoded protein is CASSFPSRGLAGWQTQYF.